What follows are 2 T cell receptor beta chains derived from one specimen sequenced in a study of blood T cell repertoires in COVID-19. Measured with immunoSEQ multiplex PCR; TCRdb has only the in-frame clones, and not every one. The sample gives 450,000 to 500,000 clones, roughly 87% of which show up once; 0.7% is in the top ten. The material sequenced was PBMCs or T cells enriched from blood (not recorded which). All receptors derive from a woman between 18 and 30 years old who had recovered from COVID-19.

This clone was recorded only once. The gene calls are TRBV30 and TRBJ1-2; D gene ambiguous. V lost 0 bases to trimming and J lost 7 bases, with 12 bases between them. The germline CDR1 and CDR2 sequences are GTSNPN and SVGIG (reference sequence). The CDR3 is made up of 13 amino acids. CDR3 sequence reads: CAWSVTSGSGYTF. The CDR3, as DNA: TGTGCCTGGAGTGTAACAAGTGGCTCTGGCTACACCTTC. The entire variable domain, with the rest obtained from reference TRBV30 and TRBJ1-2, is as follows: SQTIHQWPATLVQPVGSPLSLECTVEGTSNPNLYWYRQAAGRGLQLLFYSVGIGQISSEVPQNLSASRPQDRQFILSSKKLLLSDSGFYLCAWSVTSGSGYTFGSGTRLTVV.

CDR3 amino acids: CASSFGGTGDTIYF. CDR3 nucleotides: TGCGCCAGCAGCTTTGGCGGGACAGGGGACACCATATATTTT. This chain uses TRBV5-1 with TRBJ1-3; 10 nucleotides match TRBD1. The junction had 4 bases not matched to a gene; V was cut back by 2 bases and J by 8 bases. The CDR3 sequence is 14 residues long. From germline, CDR1 is SGHRS and CDR2 YFSETQ.